These 11 T cell receptor beta chains came from one sample sequenced in a study of T cell repertoires in cytomegalovirus infection. TCRdb processed the reads anew with MiXCR; each CDR3 protein has one entry. The sample lists roughly 700,000 distinct CDR3 sequences; around a third were seen once. No antigens are known for them. Specimen: cultured PBMCs, collected from culture after CMV antigen stimulation. The receptors come from a human donor in good health (CMV status not recorded). Some clones in this sample may be carry-over from other donors' samples.

The DNA for the CDR3 is TGCAGTGGGATCCCCCCGGGCACAGATACGCAGTATTTT. Its protein is CSGIPPGTDTQYF. The V gene is TRBV20-1, the J gene TRBJ2-3; no definite D call. Germline lookup yields CDR1 DFQATT and CDR2 SNEGSKA (reference sequence). CDR3 size: 13 residues. The V and J ends lost 7 bases and 1 base respectively, with 12 bases between them.

The chain recombines TRBV11-2 with TRBJ2-2; D uncertain. CDR3 length equals 14 residues. Trimming took off 5 bases at V and 6 bases at J, with 13 bases between the two ends. CDR1 is SGHAT and CDR2 is FQNNGV in the germline V gene. For the CDR3, the DNA is TGTGCCAGCAGCACACACGGTGGTCCCGGGGAGCTGTTTTTT. Its protein product is CASSTHGGPGELFF.

This clonotype was seen only a few times. The CDR3 reads CASSISRNTDTQYF. The CDR3 DNA reads as TGTGCCAGTAGTATTTCCAGGAACACAGATACGCAGTATTTT. V gene TRBV19 combines with J gene TRBJ2-3; D call uncertain. V lost 3 bases and J 2 bases, leaving 9 bases between the germline ends. The CDR3 is 14 residues long. Germline CDR1 is LNHDA and CDR2 is SQIVND (reference sequence).

This clonotype was detected many times. This chain connects TRBV7-2 to TRBJ2-3; possible D gene TRBD2, 7 bases. Trimming shortened V by 1 base and J by 6 bases, and 14 bases separated the two germline ends. Germline V gives CDR1 SGHTA, CDR2 FQGNSA. There are 15 residues in the CDR3. The CDR3 DNA sequence: TGTGCCAGCAGCTTAGAAGTAGGGAGGGGGGATACGCAGTATTTT. It yields the protein CASSLEVGRGDTQYF.

This clonotype has a single count. The chain carries TRBV7-2 and TRBJ2-5; 10 bases match TRBD1. V gave up 4 bases and J gave up 3 bases; unmatched junction bases: 8. From germline, CDR1 is SGHTA and CDR2 FQGNSA. This CDR3 comprises 16 residues. CDR3 protein: CASSSRTGGEEETQYF. CDR3 sequence (DNA): TGTGCCAGCAGCTCAAGGACAGGGGGGGAAGAAGAGACCCAGTACTTC.

The chain uses TRBV18 and TRBJ2-7; D might be TRBD1 (6 bases). Trimming removed 4 bases at V and 6 bases at J, with 13 bases between. The germline CDR1 and CDR2 sequences are KGHSH and LQKENI. The CDR3 covers 13 residues. The CDR3 region is CASSRGTGPEQYF. The CDR3, as DNA: TGTGCCAGCTCACGGGGAACAGGGCCCGAGCAGTACTTC.

The rearrangement links TRBV20-1 to TRBJ2-6, with a weak D call TRBD2 (5 bases). Trimming removed 0 bases at V and 1 base at J, with 16 bases between. The V gene's germline CDR1 is DFQATT and CDR2 SNEGSKA (reference sequence). CDR3 length: 18 amino acids. CDR3 nucleotides: TGCAGTGCTAGAGATCGAAGACGAGGGTTTTCTGGGGCCAACGTCCTGACTTTC. Its translation: CSARDRRRGFSGANVLTF.

The rearrangement uses TRBV9 and TRBJ1-1; D call uncertain. Trimming cost V 3 bases and J 0 bases, with 6 bases left between them. The CDR3 consists of 13 residues. Germline V lookup: CDR1 SGDLS, CDR2 YYNGEE. CDR3 in DNA: TGTGCCAGCAGCGAGAGTATGAACACTGAAGCTTTCTTT. This codes for CASSESMNTEAFF.

About this clonotype: Given a much more abundant clone one base away, this may be a read error. The chain is built from TRBV5-4 and TRBJ2-5; the D is unclear. V was cut by 2 bases and J by 4 bases, with 6 bases left in between. CDR3 size: 12 residues. From germline, CDR1 is SGHNT and CDR2 YYREEE (reference sequence). Here the CDR3 reads CASSFMGETQYF. The CDR3 DNA sequence: TGTGCCAGCAGCTTTATGGGAGAGACCCAGTACTTC.

The chain is built from TRBV19 and TRBJ2-1; unclear D gene. Germline-derived CDR1 and CDR2 are LNHDA and SQIVND (reference sequence). The CDR3 has 13 amino acids. V was cut by 7 bases and J by 8 bases, with 15 bases left in between. Written as DNA, the CDR3 is TGTGCCAGTATGTTGGTAGGCGACGATGAGCAGTTCTTC. Its protein product is CASMLVGDDEQFF. Filled out from reference TRBV19 and TRBJ2-1, the complete variable domain reads DGGITQSPKYLFRKEGQNVTLSCEQNLNHDAMYWYRQDPGQGLRLIYYSQIVNDFQKGDIAEGYSVSREKKESFPLTVTSAQKNPTAFYLCASMLVGDDEQFFGPGTRLTVL.

This CDR3 is CASSYTGTGAEKLFF. DNA for the CDR3: TGCGCCAGCAGCTATACCGGGACAGGGGCTGAAAAACTGTTTTTT. This sequence joins TRBV5-1 and TRBJ1-4, with 10 bases lining up with TRBD1. The CDR3 runs 15 residues. V was pared by 3 bases and J by 7 bases, with 6 bases of the junction left unmatched. Germline assignment: CDR1 SGHRS and CDR2 YFSETQ.